This entry lists 26 T cell receptor beta chains sequenced from one sample in a study of OX40 agonist ivuxolimab in advanced cancers. Here immunoSEQ multiplex PCR was the method, and the copy in TCRdb shows in-frame clones only, minus some. The table includes about 60,000 clones, 86% detected once. This specimen was CD4+ or CD8+ T cells sorted from blood, taken in a trial of the OX40 agonist ivuxolimab. The source is an adult with an advanced solid tumor such as melanoma, head and neck, liver or kidney cancer.

This clone was counted once. The chain has TRBV9 and TRBJ2-2; D remains unclear. CDR3 length: 13 amino acids. The V and J ends lost 3 bases and 4 bases respectively, with 7 bases between them. Germline values: CDR1 SGDLS, CDR2 YYNGEE. The CDR3 reads CASSAEFTGELFF. The CDR3 nucleotides read TGTGCCAGCAGCGCCGAGTTCACCGGGGAGCTGTTTTTT.

CDR3 in amino acids: CASSGPLRNTEAFF. The DNA for the CDR3 is TGTGCCAGCAGCGGGCCATTGAGGAACACTGAAGCTTTCTTT. The chain recombines TRBV7-9 with TRBJ1-1; D gene unclear. Per germline, CDR1 SEHNR and CDR2 FQNEAQ (reference sequence). The length of the CDR3 is 14 residues. Trimming cost V 5 bases and J 1 base, with 11 bases left between them. The full variable domain, with the rest looked up from reference TRBV7-9 and TRBJ1-1, is DTGVSQNPRHKITKRGQNVTFRCDPISEHNRLYWYRQTLGQGPEFLTYFQNEAQLEKSRLLSDRFSAERPKGSFSTLEIQRTEQGDSAMYLCASSGPLRNTEAFFGQGTRLTVV.

The chain has TRBV9 and TRBJ2-2; the match to TRBD1 covers 7 bases. The CDR3 spans 20 residues. Germline V lookup: CDR1 SGDLS, CDR2 YYNGEE. V gave up 3 bases and J gave up 3 bases; unmatched junction bases: 20. The CDR3 sequence: CASSESVALDWDSYTGELFF. The CDR3 DNA reads TGTGCCAGCAGCGAAAGCGTAGCTTTGGATTGGGACAGCTACACCGGGGAGCTGTTTTTT.

This chain uses TRBV18 with TRBJ2-2; 9 bases fit TRBD1. CDR1 and CDR2 (germline): KGHSH, LQKENI. The junction had 5 bases not matched to a gene; V was cut back by 5 bases and J by 1 base. The CDR3 is made up of 16 amino acids. CDR3 in amino acids: CASSSGTGKNTGELFF. The CDR3 DNA follows: TGTGCCAGCTCATCTGGGACAGGGAAGAACACCGGGGAGCTGTTTTTT.

This clone was picked up one time. The rearrangement uses TRBV28 and TRBJ1-4; unclear D gene. The CDR3 is 16 residues long. The germline gives CDR1 MDHEN, CDR2 SYDVKM. Trimming removed 6 bases from V and 5 bases from J, with 19 bases in between. The CDR3 DNA follows: TGTGCCAGCAGCCCCCCACGTGGAGGCGGAAATGAAAAACTGTTTTTT. This codes for CASSPPRGGGNEKLFF.

This chain joins TRBV28 and TRBJ1-1; TRBD1 agrees at 8 bases. Looked up from germline, CDR1 is MDHEN and CDR2 is SYDVKM. V was clipped by 7 bases and J by 4 bases; unmatched bases: 2. The CDR3 runs 12 residues. CDR3 in amino acids: CASTRGPTEAFF. In DNA, the CDR3 is TGTGCCAGCACCAGGGGGCCCACTGAAGCTTTCTTT.

The chain has TRBV27 and TRBJ1-6, with D possibly being TRBD1 (5 bases). V shed 3 bases and J shed 4 bases, with 19 bases lying between them. The V gene's germline CDR1 is MNHEY and CDR2 SMNVEV (reference sequence). This CDR3 contains 18 residues. The CDR3 region is CASSFSGPGQSYNSPLHF. CDR3 in DNA: TGTGCCAGCAGTTTTAGCGGCCCGGGGCAGAGTTATAATTCACCCCTCCACTTT.

The chain's CDR3 is CASSWRHGGDIQYF. DNA for the CDR3: TGCGCCAGCAGCTGGAGGCACGGGGGAGACATTCAGTACTTC. The rearrangement links TRBV5-1 to TRBJ2-4, with a weak D call TRBD2 (6 bases). V gave up 3 bases and J gave up 8 bases, with 15 bases separating them. Germline CDR1 is SGHRS and CDR2 is YFSETQ. This CDR3 comprises 14 residues.

The V and J genes are TRBV4-3 and TRBJ2-1; possibly TRBD1 for D (5 bases). Trimming left V 2 bases short and J 10 bases short, with 12 bases between. The CDR3 runs to 13 residues. Germline V gene sequence: CDR1 LGHNA, CDR2 YSLEER. The CDR3 nucleotides are TGCGCCAGCAGCCAATACCATCAGGGAGAGCAGTTCTTC. Translated: CASSQYHQGEQFF.

This clone appeared a single time. The chain joins TRBV7-2 to TRBJ1-3; D might be TRBD1 (6 bases). Germline CDR1 and CDR2: SGHTA and FQGNSA. The V gene lost 6 bases and the J gene lost 2 bases, with 14 bases spanning the gap. The CDR3 runs to 15 residues. CDR3 nucleotides: TGTGCCAGCAGTTTTACAGGGAGCCCTGGAAACACCATATATTTT. Translation: CASSFTGSPGNTIYF.

This sequence joins TRBV10-3 and TRBJ2-3; 12 bases map to TRBD2. Trimming took 8 bases from V and 2 from J; bases not matched to a gene: 2. Germline V gene data show CDR1 as ENHRY and CDR2 as SYGVKD. The CDR3 sequence is 14 residues long. CDR3 sequence reads: CAIGLAGITDTQYF. The CDR3 DNA reads TGTGCCATCGGACTAGCGGGGATCACAGATACGCAGTATTTT.

V and J are TRBV5-1 and TRBJ1-2, with D perhaps TRBD1 (5 bases). The germline gives CDR1 SGHRS, CDR2 YFSETQ. This CDR3 contains 15 residues. V lost 1 base and J lost 4, with 14 bases in between. CDR3 nucleotides: TGCGCCAGCAGCTTGCGGCAGGGCGGAATCTATGGCTACACCTTC. Encoded protein: CASSLRQGGIYGYTF.

The chain employs TRBV28 and TRBJ2-5; TRBD2 might be the D (5 bases). The V end was cut by 0 bases, the J end by 2 bases, with 10 bases between. Germline V gives CDR1 MDHEN, CDR2 SYDVKM. The CDR3 has 15 amino acids. CDR3 residues: CASSLWSGSQETQYF. The CDR3 region has the DNA TGTGCCAGCAGTTTATGGTCGGGAAGTCAAGAGACCCAGTACTTC.

The genes are TRBV2 and TRBJ1-5; 8 bases line up with TRBD1. There are 14 residues in the CDR3. V dropped 4 bases and J dropped 4; count of bases not matched to a gene: 3. CDR1 and CDR2 (germline): SNHLY, FYNNEI. DNA of the CDR3: TGTGCCAGCAGTGGACAGGGGCTTAATCAGCCCCAGCATTTT. Amino acids: CASSGQGLNQPQHF.

J is TRBJ2-3 and V is TRBV19; D unresolved. From germline, CDR1 is LNHDA and CDR2 SQIVND (reference sequence). The CDR3 spans 16 residues. The V gene lost 6 bases and the J gene lost 1 base, with 17 bases spanning the gap. DNA of the CDR3: TGTGCCAGTAGAAGGATCAAGGGCGGAGGCACAGATACGCAGTATTTT. Encoded protein: CASRRIKGGGTDTQYF.

This clone was counted between two and nine times. V is TRBV6-5 and J is TRBJ1-3; unclear D gene. Germline V gene data show CDR1 as MNHEY and CDR2 as SVGAGI. Trimming removed 6 bases from V and 0 bases from J, with 12 bases in between. The CDR3 loop spans 15 amino acids. CDR3 sequence: CASSREKRSGNTIYF. The CDR3 coding sequence is TGTGCCAGCAGCCGAGAGAAACGCTCTGGAAACACCATATATTTT.

The rearrangement links TRBV27 to TRBJ2-2; 11 bases line up with TRBD2. This CDR3 has 16 residues. CDR1 and CDR2 (germline): MNHEY, SMNVEV (reference sequence). V lost 5 bases to trimming and J lost 5 bases; unmatched junction nucleotides: 7. CDR3: CASSRLAGGYTGELFF. DNA for the CDR3: TGTGCCAGCAGTCGCCTAGCGGGAGGTTATACCGGGGAGCTGTTTTTT.

The chain uses TRBV30 and TRBJ2-5; weak D call: TRBD2 (6 bases). CDR3 length: 13 amino acids. Trimming left V 1 base short and J 0 bases short, with 6 bases between. Per the germline V gene, CDR1 is GTSNPN and CDR2 is SVGIG (reference sequence). The CDR3 sequence: CAWSGDYQETQYF. DNA for the CDR3: TGTGCCTGGAGTGGGGACTACCAAGAGACCCAGTACTTC.

The chain couples TRBV25-1 to TRBJ2-7, with D unclear. The CDR3 length is 13 residues. The ends were cut back, 4 bases at V and 6 bases at J, with 13 bases in the middle. The germline V gene has CDR1 MGHDK and CDR2 SYGVNS. The CDR3 region has the DNA TGTGCCAGCAGTGCCTCCTTAGACTCCGAGCAGTACTTC. Translated: CASSASLDSEQYF.

DNA of the CDR3: TGTGCCAGCAGCTTAGTGACCGGGATGAACACTGAAGCTTTCTTT. As protein: CASSLVTGMNTEAFF. V is TRBV7-9 and J is TRBJ1-1; D gene ambiguous. The CDR3 contains 15 residues. Germline CDR1 is SEHNR and CDR2 is FQNEAQ (reference sequence). Deletions cut 1 base from V and 0 bases from J, with 9 bases between. The variable domain in full, completed from reference TRBV7-9 and TRBJ1-1, reads DTGVSQNPRHKITKRGQNVTFRCDPISEHNRLYWYRQTLGQGPEFLTYFQNEAQLEKSRLLSDRFSAERPKGSFSTLEIQRTEQGDSAMYLCASSLVTGMNTEAFFGQGTRLTVV.

This chain connects TRBV6-5 to TRBJ1-6; TRBD1 matches 8 bases. Germline V CDR1 and CDR2: MNHEY, SVGAGI. There are 14 residues in the CDR3. V lost 8 bases and J lost 4; bases outside the gene matches: 4. The CDR3 DNA follows: TGTGCCAGCGGTCGACAGGGGTATAATTCACCCCTCCACTTT. Its protein is CASGRQGYNSPLHF.

The V call is TRBV10-1, the J call TRBJ2-1; D may correspond to TRBD1 or TRBD2 (5 bases each). CDR1 and CDR2 from the germline V gene are WNHNN and SYGVQD (reference sequence). V shed 2 bases and J shed 2 bases, with 10 bases lying between them. The CDR3 totals 15 residues. The CDR3 here is CASSEGRGAYNEQFF. The CDR3 region has the DNA TGCGCCAGCAGTGAGGGACGGGGCGCCTACAATGAGCAGTTCTTC.

The chain joins TRBV28 to TRBJ2-3; D is possibly TRBD1 (5 bases). CDR1 MDHEN and CDR2 SYDVKM come from the germline V gene. Trimming removed 2 bases at V and 0 bases at J, with 9 bases between. This CDR3 has 15 amino acids. CDR3 DNA: TGTGCCAGCAGTTTACAGGGTACTAGCACAGATACGCAGTATTTT. Translation gives CASSLQGTSTDTQYF.

This clone was seen a handful of times. The chain links TRBV6-6 to TRBJ1-2; D is unclear. The CDR3 has 12 residues. The ends were cut back, 6 bases at V and 4 bases at J, with 9 bases in the middle. Germline V gives CDR1 MNHNY, CDR2 SVGAGI (reference sequence). CDR3 DNA: TGTGCCAGCAGCCCCGTGGGCTATGGCTACACCTTC. Protein sequence: CASSPVGYGYTF.

The V gene is TRBV4-3, the J gene TRBJ2-1, with D unresolved. Trimming left V 1 base short and J 3 bases short, with 4 bases between. CDR3 length: 13 amino acids. Germline V gene sequence: CDR1 LGHNA, CDR2 YSLEER. CDR3 nucleotides: TGCGCCAGCAGCCAAGTTGTCTACAATGAGCAGTTCTTC. This gives the protein CASSQVVYNEQFF.

V and J are TRBV28 and TRBJ1-5, with D possibly TRBD1 on 6 matching bases. The V gene's germline CDR1 is MDHEN and CDR2 SYDVKM. The V end lost 6 bases, the J end lost 3 bases, and 15 bases lay between the germline ends. The CDR3 covers 15 residues. The CDR3 sequence is CASSENRDYNQPQHF. The CDR3 bases are TGTGCCAGCAGCGAAAACAGGGACTACAATCAGCCCCAGCATTTT.